The present TCR beta chain was sequenced within a study of blood T cell repertoires in COVID-19. Study-wide context: Material from acute and convalescent COVID-19 was sourced from the United States, Italy and Spain. T cells, B-cell-depleted T cells, or PBMCs supplied cDNA or gDNA.

This CDR3 is built from 16 residues. V gave up 0 bases and J gave up 2 bases, with 11 bases separating them. Source study methods: Cell counts per sample came from amplifying reference gene primers. The data were produced by immunoSEQ multiplex PCR, yet TCRdb's version contains in-frame clones alone and is incomplete. The V and J calls and the clone size are those of that table, but D and trimming were determined from the DNA. The data contain 77,000 or so clones, around 85% of them singletons. The gene calls are TRBV23-1 and TRBJ1-5; no firm D call. TRBV23-1 is annotated as an ORF whose role is uncertain. The source is a man older than 75 with acute or convalescent COVID-19. The sequencing input was peripheral blood. The CDR3 DNA follows: TGCGCCAGCAGTCAATCCCCCCGGTACGGCAATCAGCCCCAGCATTTT. It translates to CASSQSPRYGNQPQHF.